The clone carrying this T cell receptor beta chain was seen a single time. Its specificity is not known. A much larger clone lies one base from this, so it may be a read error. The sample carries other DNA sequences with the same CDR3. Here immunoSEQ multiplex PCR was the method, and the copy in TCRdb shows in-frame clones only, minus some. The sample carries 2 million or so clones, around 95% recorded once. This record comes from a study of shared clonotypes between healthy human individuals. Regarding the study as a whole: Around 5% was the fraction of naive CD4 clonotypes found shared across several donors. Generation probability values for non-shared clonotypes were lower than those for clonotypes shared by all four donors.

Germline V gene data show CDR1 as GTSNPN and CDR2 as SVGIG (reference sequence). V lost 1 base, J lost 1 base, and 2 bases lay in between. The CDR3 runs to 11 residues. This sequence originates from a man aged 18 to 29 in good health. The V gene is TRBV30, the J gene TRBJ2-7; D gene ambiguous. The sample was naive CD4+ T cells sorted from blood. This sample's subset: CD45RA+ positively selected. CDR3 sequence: CAWSDSYEQYF. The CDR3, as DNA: TGTGCCTGGAGTGATTCCTACGAGCAGTACTTC.